The present TCR beta chain was sequenced within a study of T cell responses to AZD1222 COVID-19 vaccine (dated by TCRdb to about 2021). Concerning the study at large: TCR sequencing was performed for 230 to 250 trial participants, of whom about 200 were given two doses of AZD1222 and around 25 were given two doses of MenACWY control vaccine. Trial participants were enrolled by age into subgroups of 18-55, 56-69 and 70-plus years, and around 150, 28 and 57 TCR-sequenced participants, respectively, were included in these subgroups.

The CDR3 regions of human TCRbeta chains were analyzed by immunosequencing. The study's processing was this. TCRs in the repertoires were compared against a reference library of SARS-CoV-2-specific TCRs that had been generated with the MIRA antigen-specificity platform. Breadth was defined as the fraction of unique TCRs that were SARS-CoV-2-associated, and depth was defined as the fraction of total T cells that were SARS-CoV-2-associated. Using the MIRA data, every spike-specific TCR was mapped to the spike region that the TCR reacted to and assigned to either a CD4 or a CD8 class. Log10-transformed breadth and depth values were compared by one-way ANOVA with Sidak's multiple comparisons tests. The table was pulled from immuneACCESS by TCRdb, which kept in-frame rearrangements only. Such tables lose some clones; where checked, under half of the loss comes from unresolved V genes, and the rest has no known cause. Clone size and the V and J calls come from that table; the DNA yielded D and trimming. This sample lists approximately 110,000 clones; around 93% were detected once. About 7.7% of the sample belongs to the ten largest clones.

Read against the paper, the sample's time point label means: about 28 days (+/-7) after the second vaccine dose. AZD1222 recipients with second doses at about 4 weeks or about 12 weeks were pooled, because spike-specific TCR depth and breadth did not differ between schedules. Samples from vaccinated people were obtained from the UK trials COV001 and COV002, which included a single-blind randomized controlled phase 2/3 trial of AZD1222 (ChAdOx1 nCoV-19) in healthy adults. For TCRbeta chain sequencing, PBMC samples from trial participants were taken at day 0 and at day 28 after the second dose. Relative to germline, V is missing 5 bases and J is missing 8 bases, with 11 bases of the junction outside any gene match. From the cysteine up to the phenylalanine, the CDR3 has a length of 16 residues. Of the read, only the CDR3 DNA is kept; its 48 bases are in frame from base 1. CDR1 and CDR2 are drawn from the germline V gene (reference sequence): LNHDA, SQIVND.

On this clone: Which antigen it targets is not known. Per-base quality was not reported, and no clone a single base away is much larger than it.

On the study overall, not on this receptor specifically: Participants were mostly white British and included more females than males, and it was suggested by the authors that clonal diversity may have been underestimated. No day 14 peak-response samples were available, so repertoires were characterized only after the peak T cell response. Spike-specific TCR breadth and depth rose significantly after two AZD1222 doses compared with day 0 and with MenACWY recipients. The 56-69-year group was small, and its depth increase did not reach significance, likely because of low power. Epitopes outside the regions mutated in the B.1.351 and B.1.1.7 variants were reportedly recognized by nearly half of the unique spike-specific TCRs. Conclusions about previously exposed vaccinees were limited because only 5 or 6 AZD1222 recipients were SARS-CoV-2 seropositive at baseline. The whole spike protein was spanned by vaccine-associated CD4 TCRs, and dominant responses were seen in regions 160-218 and 743-854.

The V and J genes are TRBV19 and TRBJ2-1, with 11 bases in between that match TRBD2. The TCR originated in an adult who received the AZD1222 COVID-19 vaccine. The source was peripheral blood, collected 28 days after the second AZD1222 dose. DNA sequence: TGTGCCAGTAGTGTGGGACTAGCGGACCTTAGGGATGAGCAGTTCTTC. Translation gives CASSVGLADLRDEQFF.